What follows are 11 T cell receptor beta chains derived from one specimen sequenced in a study of CD8 T cells in Susac syndrome. An amount of RNA that ranged from roughly 0.45 to 1 ug was reverse transcribed with random hexamers. TCRdb used MiXCR to reprocess the immunoSEQ multiplex PCR reads, holding one entry per CDR3 protein. The top ten hold around 0.08% of the sample, which has about 150,000 distinct CDR3 sequences, approximately 94% seen once. Material: CD4+ T cells from PBMCs. These receptors all come from a human donor with Susac syndrome.

The chain joins TRBV5-1 to TRBJ2-5; TRBD1 matches 7 bases. V lost 4 bases to trimming and J lost 2 bases; unmatched junction nucleotides: 8. CDR1 and CDR2 from the germline V gene are SGHRS and YFSETQ. The CDR3 loop spans 15 amino acids. CDR3 loop: CASSEGQPRQETQYF. The DNA for the CDR3 is TGCGCCAGCAGCGAGGGACAGCCCCGACAAGAGACCCAGTACTTC.

V gene TRBV7-9 combines with J gene TRBJ1-2; the match to TRBD1 covers 8 bases. This CDR3 region has 17 residues. CDR1 and CDR2 from the germline V gene are SEHNR and FQNEAQ (reference sequence). J lost 6 bases, V lost 1 base, and 13 bases had no gene match. The CDR3 region is CASSLGGQGAVFDGYTF. The DNA of the CDR3 is TGTGCCAGCAGCTTAGGCGGACAGGGTGCGGTTTTTGATGGCTACACCTTC.

V usage is TRBV6-1 and J usage is TRBJ1-2; 9 nucleotides agree with TRBD1. With V trimmed by 6 bases and J by 2 bases, 4 bases remained unmatched. Per the germline V gene, CDR1 is MNHNS and CDR2 is SASEGT. The CDR3 spans 14 residues. The CDR3 DNA reads as TGTGCCAGCAGAGCCGGGACAGGGAACTATGGCTACACCTTC. Amino acid sequence: CASRAGTGNYGYTF.

The rearrangement links TRBV5-1 to TRBJ2-1; 9 bases agree with TRBD1. CDR3 length: 16 amino acids. V shed 5 bases and J 6 bases; nucleotides not matched to a gene: 12. CDR1 and CDR2 from the germline V gene are SGHRS and YFSETQ. CDR3 in amino acids: CASSYGDREARNEQFF. CDR3 DNA: TGCGCCAGCAGTTATGGGGACAGGGAGGCGCGCAATGAGCAGTTCTTC.

V usage is TRBV5-1 and J usage is TRBJ2-7; maybe TRBD1 (6 bases). Germline V gene sequence: CDR1 SGHRS, CDR2 YFSETQ. The CDR3 loop spans 15 amino acids. The ends were cut back, 0 bases at V and 3 bases at J, with 13 bases in the middle. In nucleotides, the CDR3 is TGCGCCAGCAGCTTGGGGCCGGGACAAAACTACGAGCAGTACTTC. The encoded protein is CASSLGPGQNYEQYF. Full variable domain (remainder filled in from reference TRBV5-1 and TRBJ2-7): KAGVTQTPRYLIKTRGQQVTLSCSPISGHRSVSWYQQTPGQGLQFLFEYFSETQRNKGNFPGRFSGRQFSNSRSEMNVSTLELGDSALYLCASSLGPGQNYEQYFGPGTRLTVT.

This sequence joins TRBV11-2 and TRBJ2-1; possibly TRBD1 for D (6 bases). The germline CDR1 and CDR2 sequences are SGHAT and FQNNGV. The CDR3 runs to 15 residues. With 3 bases removed from V and 2 bases from J, the gap between germline ends came to 11 bases. The CDR3, as DNA: TGTGCCAGCAGCTTTACACAGGGAACCTACAATGAGCAGTTCTTC. Translated, it gives CASSFTQGTYNEQFF.

The J gene is TRBJ2-5, the V gene TRBV13; no firm D call. V lost 3 bases and J 4 bases, leaving 6 bases between the germline ends. From germline, CDR1 is PRHDT and CDR2 FYEKMQ (reference sequence). This CDR3 spans 12 amino acids. The CDR3 DNA reads TGTGCCAGCAGCTTTGGCCCAGAGACCCAGTACTTC. It codes for CASSFGPETQYF. The complete variable domain, with remaining parts taken from reference TRBV13 and TRBJ2-5, reads AAGVIQSPRHLIKEKRETATLKCYPIPRHDTVYWYQQGPGQDPQFLISFYEKMQSDKGSIPDRFSAQQFSDYHSELNMSSLELGDSALYFCASSFGPETQYFGPGTRLLVL.

This rearrangement joins TRBV7-9 to TRBJ2-5; 7 nucleotides agree with TRBD2. Trimming removed 1 base from V and 5 bases from J; junction bases left unmatched: 4. The CDR3 totals 14 residues. Per the germline V gene, CDR1 is SEHNR and CDR2 is FQNEAQ (reference sequence). This chain's CDR3 is CASSLGGSAETQYF. In DNA, the CDR3 is TGTGCCAGCAGCTTAGGCGGGAGTGCGGAGACCCAGTACTTC.

For the CDR3, the DNA is TGTGCCAGCAGCAAAGGGGACAGGGTGGGCAAAAACATTCAGTACTTC. This encodes CASSKGDRVGKNIQYF. This chain connects TRBV21-1 to TRBJ2-4; TRBD1 is taken as the D call from the table, unchecked against the DNA. TRBV21-1 is tagged as a pseudogene. This CDR3 has 16 residues.

The gene calls are TRBV20-1 and TRBJ2-1, with TRBD2 as a possible D gene (6 bases). Looked up from germline, CDR1 is DFQATT and CDR2 is SNEGSKA (reference sequence). Trimming cost V 1 base and J 4 bases, with 11 bases left between them. The CDR3 runs to 14 residues. The CDR3 nucleotides read TGCAGTGCTAGAGGGAGGGCCGGGTACAATGAGCAGTTCTTC. As protein: CSARGRAGYNEQFF.

The V gene is TRBV5-4, the J gene TRBJ2-1; 10 nucleotides align to TRBD2. The CDR3 length is 17 residues. Germline values: CDR1 SGHNT, CDR2 YYREEE (reference sequence). V was clipped by 7 bases and J by 0 bases; unmatched bases: 10. CDR3 amino acids: CASELPSGGSSYNEQFF. Written as DNA, the CDR3 is TGTGCCAGCGAGCTCCCTAGCGGGGGAAGCTCCTACAATGAGCAGTTCTTC. The full variable domain, in which reference TRBV5-4 and TRBJ2-1 provide the parts outside the CDR3, is ETGVTQSPTHLIKTRGQQVTLRCSSQSGHNTVSWYQQALGQGPQFIFQYYREEENGRGNFPPRFSGLQFPNYSSELNVNALELDDSALYLCASELPSGGSSYNEQFFGPGTRLTVL.